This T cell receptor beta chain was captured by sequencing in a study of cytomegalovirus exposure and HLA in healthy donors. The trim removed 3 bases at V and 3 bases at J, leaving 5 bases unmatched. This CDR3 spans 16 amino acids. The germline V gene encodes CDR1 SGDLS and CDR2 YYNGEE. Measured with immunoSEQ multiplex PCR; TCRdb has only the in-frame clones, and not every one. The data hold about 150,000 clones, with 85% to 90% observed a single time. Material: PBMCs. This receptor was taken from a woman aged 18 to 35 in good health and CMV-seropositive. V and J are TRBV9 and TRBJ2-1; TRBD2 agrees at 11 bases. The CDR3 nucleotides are TGTGCCAGCAGCGGGACCGGGACTAGCGGCTACAATGAGCAGTTCTTC. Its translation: CASSGTGTSGYNEQFF. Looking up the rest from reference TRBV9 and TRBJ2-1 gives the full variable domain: DSGVTQTPKHLITATGQRVTLRCSPRSGDLSVYWYQQSLDQGLQFLIQYYNGEERAKGNILERFSAQQFPDLHSELNLSSLELGDSALYFCASSGTGTSGYNEQFFGPGTRLTVL.